This TCR beta chain is from a study of immune evolution from preneoplasia to lung adenocarcinoma. V lost 3 bases, J lost 0 bases, and 2 bases stayed unmatched. There are 14 residues in the CDR3. Germline CDR1 and CDR2: MNHEY and SMNVEV (reference sequence). This clone has a handful of counts. The method was immunoSEQ multiplex PCR; TCRdb's version includes in-frame clones alone and lacks a portion of them. The sample holds around 21,000 clones, over 70% seen once. The chain has TRBV27 and TRBJ2-7; 7 bases map to TRBD1. The receptor's source is a person aged 55 to 69 with lung adenocarcinoma. The source material was FFPE invasive lung adenocarcinoma tissue. The CDR3 sequence: CASSFGTDSYEQYF. Written as DNA, the CDR3 is TGTGCCAGCAGTTTTGGGACAGACTCCTACGAGCAGTACTTC.